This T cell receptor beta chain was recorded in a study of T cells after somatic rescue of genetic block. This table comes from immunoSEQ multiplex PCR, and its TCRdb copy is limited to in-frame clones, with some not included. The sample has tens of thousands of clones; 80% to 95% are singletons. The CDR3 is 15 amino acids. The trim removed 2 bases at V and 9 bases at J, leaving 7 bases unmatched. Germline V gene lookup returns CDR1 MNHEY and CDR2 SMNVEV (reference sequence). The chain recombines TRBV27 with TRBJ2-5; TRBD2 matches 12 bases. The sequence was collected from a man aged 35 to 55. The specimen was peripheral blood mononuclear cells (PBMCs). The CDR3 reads CASSLGLAGSEAQYF. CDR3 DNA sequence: TGTGCCAGCAGTTTAGGACTAGCGGGGTCTGAGGCCCAGTACTTC.